The source of this T cell receptor beta chain is a study of graft-versus-host responses after intestinal transplantation. Study as a whole: The recipients all started with anti-thymocyte globulin induction and then took tacrolimus and steroids for about 3 years. Broader study findings: Analysis identified GvH clones in recipient marrow, with some appearing first in ileum or blood.

Clones were read by immunoSEQ multiplex PCR, and TCRdb kept only the in-frame ones, dropping some. Of 45,000 to 50,000 clones listed, about 93% were seen once; the top ten hold about 2.5%. Concerning this clone: Its specificity is not known.

The CDR3 length is 10 residues. V was pared by 7 bases and J by 6 bases, with 7 bases between. Germline V gives CDR1 LNHDA, CDR2 SQIVND (reference sequence). The source was unstimulated CD4+ T cells sorted from spleen or lymph node cells, collected before transplant. The receptor's source is a human donor who was the organ donor for an intestinal transplant. This chain joins TRBV19 and TRBJ2-7, with D possibly TRBD1 on 5 matching bases. CDR3 nucleotides: TGTGCCAGTAAAACAGGCGAGCAGTACTTC. Amino acid sequence: CASKTGEQYF.